This T cell receptor (beta chain) was recovered during a study of early T cells in non-severe SARS-CoV-2 infection. On the study more broadly: Bulk RNA taken from unsorted whole blood was sequenced, leaving chains unpaired.

Each cDNA molecule carried a unique molecular identifier. TCRdb reanalysed the 5' RACE reads using MiXCR and keeps one entry per CDR3 protein. The table records over 100,000 distinct CDR3 sequences, about 12% of them present only once. CDR1 SNHLY and CDR2 FYNNEI come from the germline V gene. The CDR3 totals 15 residues. Trimming shortened V by 2 bases and J by 1 base, and 11 bases separated the two germline ends. The sequence was collected from an adult who was a healthcare worker with PCR-confirmed SARS-CoV-2 infection or an uninfected control (not recorded which). This chain connects TRBV2 to TRBJ1-1; D uncertain. Material: whole blood. The CDR3 protein is CASSEWWVRNTEAFF. Here the CDR3 DNA reads TGTGCCAGCAGTGAATGGTGGGTACGGAACACTGAAGCTTTCTTT.